A single sample gave rise to the 11 T cell receptor beta chains below, sequenced in a study of blood T cell repertoires in COVID-19. The protocol was immunoSEQ multiplex PCR, while the TCRdb copy is restricted to in-frame clones and leaves out a portion. The sample carries a few hundred thousand clones, about 80% recorded once. The specimen sequenced was peripheral blood. The receptors derive from a woman in her twenties or thirties who had recovered from COVID-19.

V usage is TRBV19 and J usage is TRBJ1-1; TRBD1 matches 8 bases. This CDR3 has 14 amino acids. Germline-derived CDR1 and CDR2 are LNHDA and SQIVND (reference sequence). With V trimmed by 8 bases and J by 4 bases, 9 bases remained unmatched. CDR3 region: CASRPQGAGTEAFF. As DNA, the CDR3 is TGTGCCAGTCGTCCCCAGGGGGCAGGCACTGAAGCTTTCTTT.

The V and J genes are TRBV10-3 and TRBJ1-2; the D is unclear. Germline assignment: CDR1 ENHRY and CDR2 SYGVKD. Between the trimmed V and J ends, which lost 0 bases and 4 bases, there was a span of 12 bases. The CDR3 has 15 residues. The chain's CDR3 is CAISESIEQIYGYTF. The CDR3 DNA reads TGTGCCATCAGTGAGTCTATCGAACAGATCTATGGCTACACCTTC.

This clone has a single count. The V and J genes are TRBV30 and TRBJ1-4; D gene uncertain. The germline gives CDR1 GTSNPN, CDR2 SVGIG (reference sequence). The V gene lost 4 bases and the J gene lost 10 bases, with 16 bases spanning the gap. This CDR3 region has 13 residues. The CDR3 region is CAWTGRVRGKLFF. For the CDR3, the DNA is TGTGCCTGGACAGGACGGGTTCGGGGAAAACTGTTTTTT.

The rearrangement links TRBV10-3 to TRBJ2-1; 10 bases are a match to TRBD1. V shed 6 bases, J shed 8 bases, and the junction held 1 base outside the gene matches. The CDR3 is made up of 12 amino acids. Germline V gives CDR1 ENHRY, CDR2 SYGVKD. DNA of the CDR3: TGTGCCATCAGGACAGGGGGCGATGAGCAGTTCTTC. Residues: CAIRTGGDEQFF.

This clone was observed once. The chain has TRBV4-2 and TRBJ2-5; D possibly corresponds to TRBD2 (6 bases). Between the trimmed V and J ends, which lost 1 base and 2 bases, there was a span of 8 bases. The CDR3 covers 14 residues. The germline V gene has CDR1 LGHNA and CDR2 YNFKEQ. CDR3 bases: TGTGCCAGCAGCCAAGTGGGGGGACAAGAGACCCAGTACTTC. This codes for CASSQVGGQETQYF.

The chain is built from TRBV5-4 and TRBJ2-7; possible D gene TRBD2, 6 bases. V lost 0 bases to trimming and J lost 3 bases, with 10 bases between them. Germline CDR1 is SGHNT and CDR2 is YYREEE (reference sequence). The CDR3 totals 14 residues. The CDR3 reads CASSLVGTYYEQYF. In nucleotides, the CDR3 is TGTGCCAGCAGCTTGGTCGGGACTTACTACGAGCAGTACTTC.

J is TRBJ1-1 and V is TRBV5-4; D ambiguous. Germline assignment: CDR1 SGHNT and CDR2 YYREEE (reference sequence). Trimming took off 4 bases at V and 1 base at J, with 11 bases between the two ends. The CDR3 covers 14 residues. The CDR3 here is CASSHLTWNTEAFF. Written as DNA, the CDR3 is TGTGCCAGCAGCCACCTTACATGGAACACTGAAGCTTTCTTT. The full variable domain, completed using reference TRBV5-4 and TRBJ1-1, is ETGVTQSPTHLIKTRGQQVTLRCSSQSGHNTVSWYQQALGQGPQFIFQYYREEENGRGNFPPRFSGLQFPNYSSELNVNALELDDSALYLCASSHLTWNTEAFFGQGTRLTVV.

J is TRBJ1-2 and V is TRBV12-3 or TRBV12-4; D may be TRBD1 (6 bases). The CDR3 has 13 amino acids. V lost 5 bases, J lost 8 bases, and 15 bases lay in between. The CDR3 sequence: CASSDPRGFGYTF. The CDR3 DNA reads as TGTGCCAGCAGTGACCCCAGGGGATTCGGCTACACCTTC.

In this sample, this clone turned up many times. The chain joins TRBV19 to TRBJ2-2, with TRBD1 identical over 8 bases. V gave up 7 bases and J gave up 4 bases; unmatched junction bases: 5. Germline V gene data show CDR1 as LNHDA and CDR2 as SQIVND (reference sequence). The CDR3 has 14 residues. The CDR3: CASTGQGLTGELFF. The CDR3 nucleotides are TGTGCCAGTACCGGACAGGGTCTCACCGGGGAGCTGTTTTTT.

The rearrangement uses TRBV7-3 and TRBJ2-1; 11 bases fit TRBD2. J gave up 2 bases and V 4 bases, and 4 bases lay outside the gene matches. The CDR3 spans 16 residues. Per germline, CDR1 SGHTA and CDR2 FQGTGA. CDR3 nucleotide sequence: TGTGCCAGCAGCTCGTCTAGCGGGGGGACCTACAATGAGCAGTTCTTC. Its protein product is CASSSSSGGTYNEQFF.

The CDR3 sequence is CASRDRAYEQYF. The CDR3 DNA is TGTGCCAGCCGGGACAGGGCCTACGAGCAGTACTTC. V and J are TRBV19 and TRBJ2-7, with 9 bases aligning to TRBD1. Germline V gene lookup returns CDR1 LNHDA and CDR2 SQIVND (reference sequence). CDR3 size: 12 residues. With V trimmed by 9 bases and J by 2 bases, 2 bases remained unmatched. Full variable domain (outside the CDR3, taken from reference TRBV19 and TRBJ2-7): DGGITQSPKYLFRKEGQNVTLSCEQNLNHDAMYWYRQDPGQGLRLIYYSQIVNDFQKGDIAEGYSVSREKKESFPLTVTSAQKNPTAFYLCASRDRAYEQYFGPGTRLTVT.